The rows below give T cell receptor beta chains drawn from one sample of a study of control samples from healthy donors and cancer patients. The protocol was immunoSEQ multiplex PCR, while the TCRdb copy is restricted to in-frame clones and leaves out a portion. The sample lists about 120,000 clones, 80% to 90% occurring once. Sequences were obtained from blood. These receptors came from a man aged 55 to 70 in good health. Both conserved end residues are part of each CDR3. D genes are given only for firm matches. Size tells how often a clone was seen (once, few, many) or the class of an expanded clone, and some rows leave it out.

NA	14	NA	TRBV6-5	TRBJ1-1	CASNYGGTGTEAFF	TGTGCCAGCAACTACGGAGGGACTGGCACTGAAGCTTTCTTT
NA	16	NA	TRBV19	TRBJ2-3	CASSITASVRTDTQYF	TGTGCCAGTAGTATAACGGCTAGCGTTCGCACAGATACGCAGTATTTT
NA	17	NA	TRBV28	TRBJ2-7	CASTPGGAQQYIYEQYF	TGTGCCAGCACTCCGGGCGGGGCACAACAATATATCTACGAGCAGTACTTC
NA	15	TRBD1	TRBV28	TRBJ1-1	CASSLGLGQGPEAFF	TGTGCCAGCAGTTTAGGTCTGGGACAGGGACCTGAAGCTTTCTTT
once	16	TRBD2	TRBV7-9	TRBJ2-3	CASSEGLAGGADTQYF	TGTGCCAGCAGCGAGGGACTAGCGGGGGGCGCAGATACGCAGTATTTT
NA	16	NA	TRBV18	TRBJ2-3	CASSPGPPGNTDTQYF	TGTGCCAGCTCACCGGGTCCACCGGGGAACACAGATACGCAGTATTTT
NA	16	NA	TRBV6-5	TRBJ1-3	CASSYSKEGTGNTIYF	TGTGCCAGCAGTTACTCGAAGGAGGGTACTGGAAACACCATATATTTT
once	13	NA	TRBV12-3/TRBV12-4	TRBJ1-1	CASSLRSQGGAFF	TGTGCCAGCAGTTTAAGGTCGCAGGGTGGCGCTTTCTTT
NA	15	TRBD1	TRBV5-4	TRBJ2-3	CASRLTGASTDTQYF	TGTGCCAGCAGACTTACAGGGGCTAGCACAGATACGCAGTATTTT
once	14	NA	TRBV27	TRBJ1-2	CASSLSRADYGYTF	TGTGCCAGCAGTTTATCCAGGGCGGACTATGGCTACACCTTC
NA	15	NA	TRBV9	TRBJ2-2	CASSFLDANTGELFF	TGTGCCAGCAGCTTCCTGGATGCGAACACCGGGGAGCTGTTTTTT
few	16	TRBD1	TRBV7-2	TRBJ2-1	CASRPPGTGTYNEQFF	TGTGCCAGCAGACCCCCCGGGACAGGGACCTACAATGAGCAGTTCTTC
NA	14	NA	TRBV28	TRBJ1-2	CASSLGRALGGYTF	TGTGCCAGCAGTTTAGGCAGGGCATTGGGTGGCTACACCTTC
NA	14	NA	TRBV6-5	TRBJ2-7	CASSYSSEGGEQYF	TGTGCCAGCAGTTACTCGTCAGAGGGCGGCGAGCAGTACTTC
NA	15	TRBD1	TRBV19	TRBJ1-2	CASSPGDQTGLGYTF	TGTGCCAGTAGTCCCGGAGACCAGACAGGGCTCGGCTACACCTTC
NA	16	NA	TRBV5-6	TRBJ1-3	CASSLDPRLSGNTIYF	TGTGCCAGCAGCTTGGATCCCCGCCTCTCTGGAAACACCATATATTTT
once	15	NA	TRBV28	TRBJ1-5	CASSFRAPGNQPQHF	TGTGCCAGCAGTTTTAGGGCCCCAGGAAATCAGCCCCAGCATTTT
few	14	TRBD1	TRBV5-5	TRBJ1-4	CASSGGGAEEKLFF	TGTGCCAGCAGCGGAGGGGGCGCTGAGGAAAAACTGTTTTTT
NA	18	TRBD1	TRBV2	TRBJ1-5	CASRGGRGLPTGGQPQHF	TGTGCCAGCAGGGGGGGCAGGGGGCTCCCAACCGGCGGTCAGCCCCAGCATTTT
few	13	NA	TRBV5-1	TRBJ1-2	CASSLGPGYGYTF	TGCGCCAGCAGCTTGGGGCCAGGGTACGGCTACACCTTC
once	13	TRBD1	TRBV28	TRBJ2-1	CASSETGPNEQFF	TGTGCCAGCAGCGAGACAGGGCCCAATGAGCAGTTCTTC
NA	14	TRBD1	TRBV19	TRBJ2-7	CASRPGQGAYEQYF	TGTGCCAGTAGGCCGGGACAGGGGGCCTACGAGCAGTACTTC
NA	14	TRBD1	TRBV7-9	TRBJ1-2	CASRSNQGAEGYTF	TGTGCCAGCAGATCAAATCAGGGGGCGGAGGGCTACACCTTC
NA	17	TRBD1	TRBV7-2	TRBJ1-4	CASSLVGRGVTNEKLFF	TGTGCCAGCAGCTTAGTCGGCAGGGGGGTAACTAATGAAAAACTGTTTTTT
NA	14	TRBD1	TRBV28	TRBJ1-4	CASSSDRVLGKLFF	TGTGCCAGCAGTTCCGACAGGGTTCTAGGCAAACTGTTTTTT
NA	15	TRBD1	TRBV5-1	TRBJ2-7	CASGPGGLSSYEQYF	TGCGCCAGCGGCCCAGGGGGATTGAGCTCCTACGAGCAGTACTTC
NA	15	NA	TRBV18	TRBJ1-1	CASSPRQVAETEAFF	TGTGCCAGCTCACCCCGACAGGTCGCCGAGACTGAAGCTTTCTTT
NA	15	NA	TRBV13	TRBJ2-2	CASRKMGQNTGELFF	TGTGCCAGCAGAAAAATGGGACAGAACACCGGGGAGCTGTTTTTT
NA	15	NA	TRBV15	TRBJ2-3	CATSRDGPTTDTQYF	TGTGCCACCAGCAGAGATGGGCCGACCACAGATACGCAGTATTTT
NA	14	NA	TRBV7-2	TRBJ1-1	CASRKGRINTEAFF	TGTGCCAGCAGAAAGGGGCGGATAAACACTGAAGCTTTCTTT
NA	13	TRBD1	TRBV7-2	TRBJ1-1	CASGHRGGLEAFF	TGTGCCAGCGGGCACAGGGGTGGTTTAGAAGCTTTCTTT
NA	13	NA	TRBV3-1/TRBV3-2	TRBJ1-1	CASSRISAAEAFF	TGTGCCAGCAGCCGAATATCGGCAGCCGAAGCTTTCTTT
NA	9	TRBD1	TRBV27	TRBJ1-2	CAIRQGLFF	TGTGCCATCCGACAGGGACTTTTCTTC
NA	13	NA	TRBV2	TRBJ1-4	CASAGVTNEKLFF	TGTGCCAGCGCAGGGGTCACTAATGAAAAACTGTTTTTT
NA	17	TRBD1	TRBV5-1	TRBJ1-4	CASSPGQGVVTNEKLFF	TGCGCCAGCAGCCCAGGACAGGGGGTAGTAACTAATGAAAAACTGTTTTTT
NA	15	TRBD1	TRBV18	TRBJ2-2	CASSPTGTNTGELFF	TGTGCCAGCTCACCGACAGGGACGAACACCGGGGAGCTGTTTTTT
NA	16	NA	TRBV4-1	TRBJ1-3	CASSQDPATSGNTIYF	TGCGCCAGCAGCCAAGATCCGGCAACCTCTGGAAACACCATATATTTT
NA	15	NA	TRBV6-5	TRBJ1-4	CASSHGRSTNEKLFF	TGTGCCAGCAGTCACGGACGGTCAACTAATGAAAAACTGTTTTTT
NA	14	NA	TRBV10-3	TRBJ2-3	CAISAQTGTDTQYF	TGTGCCATCAGTGCTCAAACAGGCACAGATACGCAGTATTTT
NA	13	NA	TRBV7-7	TRBJ1-1	CASSFGPGTEAFF	TGTGCCAGCAGCTTCGGGCCTGGCACTGAAGCTTTCTTT
NA	15	NA	TRBV27	TRBJ1-5	CASSPNNRVGQPQHF	TGTGCCAGCAGTCCTAATAACAGGGTCGGTCAGCCCCAGCATTTT
NA	14	TRBD1	TRBV28	TRBJ2-7	CASRQTGGRHEQYF	TGTGCCAGCAGACAAACAGGGGGGAGGCACGAGCAGTACTTC
NA	14	TRBD2	TRBV5-1	TRBJ2-1	CASSLTGGRNEQFF	TGCGCCAGCAGCTTAACGGGGGGGCGCAATGAGCAGTTCTTC
NA	17	TRBD1	TRBV30	TRBJ1-5	CAWSPGDSRRGNQPQHF	TGTGCCTGGAGCCCGGGGGACAGTCGACGGGGCAATCAGCCCCAGCATTTT
NA	18	NA	TRBV9	TRBJ2-3	CASSPGPLLTRLADTQYF	TGTGCCAGCAGCCCCGGACCCCTTCTCACTAGGCTGGCAGATACGCAGTATTTT
NA	20	NA	TRBV4-2	TRBJ2-6	CASSQGGLPSQSSGANVLTF	TGTGCCAGCAGCCAGGGGGGCCTACCATCTCAAAGCTCTGGGGCCAACGTCCTGACTTTC
few	15	TRBD1	TRBV6-5	TRBJ2-2	CASSPGQGASRELFF	TGTGCCAGCAGTCCTGGACAGGGGGCAAGCCGGGAGCTGTTTTTT
NA	13	NA	TRBV7-9	TRBJ1-3	CASSPWPGNTIYF	TGTGCCAGCAGCCCCTGGCCTGGAAACACCATATATTTT
NA	15	NA	TRBV14	TRBJ2-2	CASSQGLWNTGELFF	TGTGCCAGCAGCCAAGGGCTGTGGAACACCGGGGAGCTGTTTTTT
NA	15	TRBD1	TRBV6-1	TRBJ1-3	CASSEAGQPGNTIYF	TGTGCCAGCAGTGAAGCGGGACAGCCTGGAAACACCATATATTTT
NA	13	NA	TRBV7-2	TRBJ1-1	CASSLQPNTEAFF	TGTGCCAGCAGCTTACAGCCGAACACTGAAGCTTTCTTT
NA	13	TRBD1	TRBV7-9	TRBJ1-2	CASSTQGGDGYTF	TGTGCCAGCAGCACACAGGGGGGAGACGGCTACACCTTC
medium-sized	12	NA	TRBV7-9	TRBJ1-1	CASSLMNTEAFF	TGTGCCAGCAGCTTAATGAACACTGAAGCTTTCTTT
NA	15	TRBD1	TRBV10-3	TRBJ1-6	CAISDDRGLNSPLHF	TGTGCCATCAGTGACGACAGGGGGCTCAATTCACCCCTCCACTTT
NA	14	NA	TRBV5-1	TRBJ1-2	CASSLVRGPDGYTF	TGCGCCAGCAGCTTGGTTAGAGGGCCCGATGGCTACACCTTC
NA	13	NA	TRBV18	TRBJ1-2	CASSPNREYGYTF	TGTGCCAGCTCACCGAACAGAGAATATGGCTACACCTTC
NA	14	NA	TRBV28	TRBJ1-4	CASSFPATYEKLFF	TGTGCCAGCAGTTTTCCAGCCACGTATGAAAAACTGTTTTTT
NA	13	TRBD1	TRBV11-2	TRBJ1-2	CASSLGQAAGYTF	TGTGCCAGCAGCTTGGGACAGGCGGCGGGCTACACCTTC
NA	12	NA	TRBV28	TRBJ2-7	CASSLMPYEQYF	TGTGCCAGCAGCCTGATGCCCTACGAGCAGTACTTC
few	15	TRBD2	TRBV28	TRBJ2-7	CASSIPGGGTSEQYF	TGTGCCAGCAGCATCCCTGGGGGGGGGACCTCCGAGCAGTACTTC